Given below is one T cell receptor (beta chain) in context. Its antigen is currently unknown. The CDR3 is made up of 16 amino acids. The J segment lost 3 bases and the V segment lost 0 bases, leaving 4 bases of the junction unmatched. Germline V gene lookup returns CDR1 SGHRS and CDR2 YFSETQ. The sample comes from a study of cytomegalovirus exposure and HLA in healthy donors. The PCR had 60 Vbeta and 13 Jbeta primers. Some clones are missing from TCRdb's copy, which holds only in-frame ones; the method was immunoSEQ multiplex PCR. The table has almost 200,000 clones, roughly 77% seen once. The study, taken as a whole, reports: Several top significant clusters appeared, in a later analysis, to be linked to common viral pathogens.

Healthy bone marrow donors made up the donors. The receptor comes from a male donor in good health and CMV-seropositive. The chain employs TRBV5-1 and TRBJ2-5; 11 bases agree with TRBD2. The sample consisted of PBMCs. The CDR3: CASSLGGSGREETQYF. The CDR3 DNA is TGCGCCAGCAGCTTGGGAGGTAGCGGGAGGGAAGAGACCCAGTACTTC.